Described below is a single T cell receptor beta chain sequence and its context. This study enrolled people aged roughly 18 to 89 from approximately 25 US geographic areas. For recovered donors of Cohort 3, there were two negative PCRs, clearance, or symptom resolution. This sample stems from a study of blood T cell repertoires in COVID-19. TCRdb's table, derived via immunoSEQ multiplex PCR, lists solely in-frame clones and lacks some. The data show some 300,000 clones, 85% to 90% seen once. Germline V CDR1 and CDR2: MGHRA, YSYEKL. The ends lost 5 bases at V and 5 bases at J; junction bases unmatched: 11. The CDR3 runs 16 residues.

The TCR comes from a man aged 25-40 years who had recovered from COVID-19. Sequencing was carried out using PBMCs or T cells enriched from blood (not recorded which). The chain recombines TRBV4-1 with TRBJ1-1, with 10 bases fitting TRBD1. The CDR3, as DNA: TGCGCCAGCAGCTCCAGCTCGGGACAGGGGCGGACTGAAGCTTTCTTT. Its protein is CASSSSSGQGRTEAFF.